This T cell receptor beta chain appears in the sequencing data of a study of T cells in tuberculosis. The wider study: In South Africa, adults with active tuberculosis were compared with IGRA-negative and latently infected IGRA-positive adolescents.

The ends were cut back, 2 bases at V and 2 bases at J, with 8 bases in the middle. The CDR3 spans 14 residues. Germline CDR1 and CDR2: LNHNV and YYDKDF (reference sequence). The repertoire was sequenced with immunoSEQ multiplex PCR; TCRdb's copy has only in-frame clones and lacks some. The table lists 7,500 to 8,500 clones, approximately 95% of them singletons. Study results and limitations: A GMM-specific repertoire classifier reached roughly 90% accuracy, AUROC 0.90.

Comments on this clone: What it recognizes is unknown.

HIV-seronegative South African adults aged 18 years or older had newly diagnosed active tuberculosis. Sequencing input: PBMCs. This receptor was identified in an adult with tuberculosis. The chain couples TRBV15 to TRBJ2-3; no clear D gene. This CDR3 reads CATSRLSFTDTQYF. CDR3 coding DNA: TGTGCCACCAGCAGACTTTCCTTCACAGATACGCAGTATTTT.